This T cell receptor (beta chain) derives from a study of blood T cell repertoires in COVID-19. Study-wide context: Spain, Italy and the United States supplied samples that represented acute and convalescent COVID-19. Nucleic acid was either cDNA or gDNA, and it came from T cells, B-cell-depleted T cells, or PBMCs.

Germline-derived CDR1 and CDR2 are KGHSH and LQKENI. This CDR3 is built from 11 residues. Trimming pared 4 bases from V and 6 bases from J, leaving 6 bases between. Profiling relied on immunoSEQ multiplex PCR, and the TCRdb table lists in-frame clones only, not all of them. This table holds about 88,000 clones, around nine tenths found once. The clonotype comes from a woman aged 80 or over with acute or convalescent COVID-19. The sample taken for sequencing was peripheral blood. The chain carries TRBV18 and TRBJ1-1; D gene uncertain. This CDR3 reads CASSRGPEAFF. The CDR3 DNA is TGTGCCAGCTCACGAGGGCCTGAAGCTTTCTTT.